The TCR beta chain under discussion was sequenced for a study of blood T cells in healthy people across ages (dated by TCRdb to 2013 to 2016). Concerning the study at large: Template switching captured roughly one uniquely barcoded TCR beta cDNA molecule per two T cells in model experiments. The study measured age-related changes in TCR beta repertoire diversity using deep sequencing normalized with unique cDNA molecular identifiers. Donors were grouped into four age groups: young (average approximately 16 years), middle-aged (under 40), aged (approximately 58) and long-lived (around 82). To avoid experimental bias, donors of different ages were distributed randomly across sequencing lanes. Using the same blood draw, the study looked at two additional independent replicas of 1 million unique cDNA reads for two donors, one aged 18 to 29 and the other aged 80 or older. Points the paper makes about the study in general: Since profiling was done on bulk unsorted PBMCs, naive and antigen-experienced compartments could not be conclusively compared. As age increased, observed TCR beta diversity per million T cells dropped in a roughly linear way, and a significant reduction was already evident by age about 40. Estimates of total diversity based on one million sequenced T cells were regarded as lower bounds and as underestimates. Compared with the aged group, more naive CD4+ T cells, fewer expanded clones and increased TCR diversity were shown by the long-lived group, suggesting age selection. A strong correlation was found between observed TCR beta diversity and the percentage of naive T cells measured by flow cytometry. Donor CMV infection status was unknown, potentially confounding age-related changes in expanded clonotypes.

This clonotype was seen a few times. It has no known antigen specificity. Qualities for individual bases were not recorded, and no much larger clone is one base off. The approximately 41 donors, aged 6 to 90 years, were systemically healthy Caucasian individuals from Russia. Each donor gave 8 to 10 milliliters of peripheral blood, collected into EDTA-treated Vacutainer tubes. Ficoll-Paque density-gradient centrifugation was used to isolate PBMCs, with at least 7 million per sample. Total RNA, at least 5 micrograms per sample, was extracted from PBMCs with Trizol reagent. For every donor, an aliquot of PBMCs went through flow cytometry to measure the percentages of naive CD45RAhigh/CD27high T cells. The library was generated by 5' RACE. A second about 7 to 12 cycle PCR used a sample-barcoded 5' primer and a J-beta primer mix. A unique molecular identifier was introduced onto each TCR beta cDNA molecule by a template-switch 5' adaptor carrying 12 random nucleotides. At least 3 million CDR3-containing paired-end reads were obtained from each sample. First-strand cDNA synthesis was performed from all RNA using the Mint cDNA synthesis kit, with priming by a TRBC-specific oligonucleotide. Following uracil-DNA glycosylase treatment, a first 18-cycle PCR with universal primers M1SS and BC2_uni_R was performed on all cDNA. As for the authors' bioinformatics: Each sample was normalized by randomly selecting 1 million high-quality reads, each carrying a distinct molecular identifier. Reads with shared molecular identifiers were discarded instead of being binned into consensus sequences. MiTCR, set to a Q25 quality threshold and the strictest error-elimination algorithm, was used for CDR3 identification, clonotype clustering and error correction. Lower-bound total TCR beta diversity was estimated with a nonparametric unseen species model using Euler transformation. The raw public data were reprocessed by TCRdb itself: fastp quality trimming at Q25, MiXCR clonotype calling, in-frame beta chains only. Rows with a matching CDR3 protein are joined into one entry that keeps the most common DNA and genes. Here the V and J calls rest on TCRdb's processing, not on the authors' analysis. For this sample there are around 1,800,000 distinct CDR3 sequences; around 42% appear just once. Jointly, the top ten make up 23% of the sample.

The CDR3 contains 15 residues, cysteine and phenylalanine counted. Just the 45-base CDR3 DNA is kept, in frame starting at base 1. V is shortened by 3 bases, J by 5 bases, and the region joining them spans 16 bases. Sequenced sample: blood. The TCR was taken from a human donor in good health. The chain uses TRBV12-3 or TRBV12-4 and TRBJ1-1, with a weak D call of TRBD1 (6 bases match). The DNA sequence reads TGTGCCAGCAGTTTTGCCGCACAGGGTGGAACTGAAGCTTTCTTT. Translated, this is CASSFAAQGGTEAFF.